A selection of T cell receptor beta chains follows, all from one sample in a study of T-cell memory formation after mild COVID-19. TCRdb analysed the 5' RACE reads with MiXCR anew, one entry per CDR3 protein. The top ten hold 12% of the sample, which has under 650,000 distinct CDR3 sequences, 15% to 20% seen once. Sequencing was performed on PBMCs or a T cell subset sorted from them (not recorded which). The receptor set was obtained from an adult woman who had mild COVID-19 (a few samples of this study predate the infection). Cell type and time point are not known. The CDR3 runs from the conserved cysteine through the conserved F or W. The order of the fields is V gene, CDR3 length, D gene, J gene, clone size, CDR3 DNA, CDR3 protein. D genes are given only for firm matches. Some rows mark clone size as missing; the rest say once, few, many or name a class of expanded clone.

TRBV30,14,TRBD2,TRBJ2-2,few,TGTGCCTCCGGACTAGCGCTGAACACCGGGGAGCTGTTTTTT,CASGLALNTGELFF
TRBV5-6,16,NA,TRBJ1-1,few,TGTGCCAGCAGCTTGAATAGAGGCCTGCGAAACACTGAAGCTTTCTTT,CASSLNRGLRNTEAFF
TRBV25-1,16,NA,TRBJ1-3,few,TGTGCCAGCAGTGCAAACCGGGCTCTCTCTGGAAACACCATATATTTT,CASSANRALSGNTIYF
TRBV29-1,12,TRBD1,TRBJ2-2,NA,TGCAGCGGGACAGGGAACACCGGGGAGCTGTTTTTT,CSGTGNTGELFF
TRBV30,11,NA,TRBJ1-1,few,TGTGCCTGGAGCTGGCAGGGTGAAGCTTTCTTT,CAWSWQGEAFF
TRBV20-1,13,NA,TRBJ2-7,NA,TGCAGTGCTAGGGGGGCCCTGGACTACGAGCAGTACTTC,CSARGALDYEQYF
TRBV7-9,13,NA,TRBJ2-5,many,TGTGCCAGCAGTATCCAGCGGGCCGAGACCCAGTACTTC,CASSIQRAETQYF
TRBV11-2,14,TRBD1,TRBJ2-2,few,TGTGCCAGCAGCTTTGACAGGGTGGGCGGGGAGCTGTTTTTT,CASSFDRVGGELFF
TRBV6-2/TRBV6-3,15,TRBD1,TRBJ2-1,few,TGTGCCAGCAGCCTGACAGGGGGTCGTGTCAATGAGCAGTTCTTC,CASSLTGGRVNEQFF
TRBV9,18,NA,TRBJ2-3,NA,TGTGCCAGCAGCGCGCAAGGACAGCCCGTTTCTAGCACAGATACGCAGTATTTT,CASSAQGQPVSSTDTQYF
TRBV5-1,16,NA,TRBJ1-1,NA,TGCGCCAGCAGCTTGGCCCCGGGGACCGCAGGGTCTGAAGCTTTCTTT,CASSLAPGTAGSEAFF
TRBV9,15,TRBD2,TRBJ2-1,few,TGTGCCAGCAGCGTACTAGCGGGGGGTCACAATGAGCAGTTCTTC,CASSVLAGGHNEQFF
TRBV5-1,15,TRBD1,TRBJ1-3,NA,TGCGCCAGCAGCTGGGACAGCTCCTCTGGAAACACCATATATTTT,CASSWDSSSGNTIYF
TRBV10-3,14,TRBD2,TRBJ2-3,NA,TGTGCCACCCGCCGGACTAGCGACACAGATACGCAGTATTTT,CATRRTSDTDTQYF
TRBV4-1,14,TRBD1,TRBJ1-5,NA,TGCGCCAGCAGCCCCGACAGGGTTAAGCAGCCCCAGCATTTT,CASSPDRVKQPQHF
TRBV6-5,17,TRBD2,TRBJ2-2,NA,TGTGCCAGCAGTCAAGGACTAGCGGGAGGCTACACCGGGGAGCTGTTTTTT,CASSQGLAGGYTGELFF
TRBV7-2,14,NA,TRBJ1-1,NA,TGTGCCAGCAGGAGTACACAGGGGAACACTGAAGCTTTCTTT,CASRSTQGNTEAFF
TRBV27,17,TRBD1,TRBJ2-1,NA,TGTGCCAGCAGTTATGGACAGGGGGCGCGTCTCTACAATGAGCAGTTCTTC,CASSYGQGARLYNEQFF
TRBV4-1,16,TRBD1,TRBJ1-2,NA,TGCGCCAGCAGCCAAGCCGGGACAGCTGGGGACTATGGCTACACCTTC,CASSQAGTAGDYGYTF
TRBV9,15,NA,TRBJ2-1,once,TGTGCCAGCAGCGTAGGATATCCGGGGGACAATGAGCAGTTCTTC,CASSVGYPGDNEQFF
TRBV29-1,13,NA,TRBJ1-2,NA,TGCAGCGTTGAACCCCCATCGAATTATGGCTACACCTTC,CSVEPPSNYGYTF
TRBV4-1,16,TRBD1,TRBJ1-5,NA,TGCGCCAGCAGCCTACGACAGGGATTGGGCAATCAGCCCCAGCATTTT,CASSLRQGLGNQPQHF
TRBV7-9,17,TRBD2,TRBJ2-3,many,TGTGCCAGCAGCTCCTTGCCCCGGACTAGCGGGGGAGATACGCAGTATTTT,CASSSLPRTSGGDTQYF
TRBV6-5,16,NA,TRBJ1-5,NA,TGTGCCAGCAGTTACTCGATCGGGGCAGGAGATGAGCCCCAGCATTTT,CASSYSIGAGDEPQHF
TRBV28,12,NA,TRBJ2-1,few,TGTGCCAGCAGTTTTACCCATACTGAGCAGTTCTTC,CASSFTHTEQFF
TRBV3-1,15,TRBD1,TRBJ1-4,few,TGTGCCAGCAGCCAGCGGACAGGGTTGGCGGAAAAACTGTTTTTT,CASSQRTGLAEKLFF
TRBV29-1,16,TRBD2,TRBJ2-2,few,TGCAGCGTTGAAGATTTCACTAGCGGGTCCCCCGGGGAGCTGTTTTTT,CSVEDFTSGSPGELFF
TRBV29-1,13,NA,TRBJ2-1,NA,TGCAGCGGGGAGCGGGCCTCCTACAATGAGCAGTTCTTC,CSGERASYNEQFF
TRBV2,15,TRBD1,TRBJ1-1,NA,TGTGCCAGCAGTCCCGGGACAGGGGGGAACACTGAAGCTTTCTTT,CASSPGTGGNTEAFF
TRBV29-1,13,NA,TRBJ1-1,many,TGCAGCGTTCTGTCAGGGACGAACACTGAAGCTTTCTTT,CSVLSGTNTEAFF
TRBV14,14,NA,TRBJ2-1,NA,TGTGCCAGCAGCCAGAGCCGAGCCCACAATGAGCAGTTCTTC,CASSQSRAHNEQFF
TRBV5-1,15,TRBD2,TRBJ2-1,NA,TGCGCCAGCAGCCGGACTAGCGGGGCCCGCAATGAGCAGTTCTTC,CASSRTSGARNEQFF
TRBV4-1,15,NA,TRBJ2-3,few,TGCGCCAGCAGCCGCGACCCGGAGAGCACAGATACGCAGTATTTT,CASSRDPESTDTQYF
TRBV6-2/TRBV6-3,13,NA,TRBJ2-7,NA,TGTGCCAGCAGTTACCCCGGAGGTTCCGAGCAGTACTTC,CASSYPGGSEQYF
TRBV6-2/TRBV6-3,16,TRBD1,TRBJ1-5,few,TGTGCCAGCAGCCCACCTAGACAGGGAGGTAATCAGCCCCAGCATTTT,CASSPPRQGGNQPQHF
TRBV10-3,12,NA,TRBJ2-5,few,TGTGCCATCAGTCCAGGGGTGGAGACCCAGTACTTC,CAISPGVETQYF
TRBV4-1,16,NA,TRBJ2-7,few,TGCGCCAGCAGCCATGGACCTCCAGGGGGACTTAACGAGCAGTACTTC,CASSHGPPGGLNEQYF
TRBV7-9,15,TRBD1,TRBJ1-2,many,TGTGCCAGCAGCCCTCGGACAGGGGTAAACTATGGCTACACCTTC,CASSPRTGVNYGYTF
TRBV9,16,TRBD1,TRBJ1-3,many,TGTGCCAGCAGCGTAGACGCAGGGGGTACGGGAAACACCATATATTTT,CASSVDAGGTGNTIYF
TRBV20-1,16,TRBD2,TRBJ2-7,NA,TGCAGTGCTAGAGGAAGCGGGAGCGGGAGCTCCTACGAGCAGTACTTC,CSARGSGSGSSYEQYF
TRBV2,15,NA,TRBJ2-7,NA,TGTGCCAGCAGATGGGCGTGGGGGCTGATCTACGAGCAGTACTTC,CASRWAWGLIYEQYF
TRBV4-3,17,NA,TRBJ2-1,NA,TGCGCCAGCAGCCAAGATTCTCCGGGATCGCTCTACAATGAGCAGTTCTTC,CASSQDSPGSLYNEQFF
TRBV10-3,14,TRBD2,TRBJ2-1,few,TGTGCCATCAGTGGAAGCGGGAGGAACAATGAGCAGTTCTTC,CAISGSGRNNEQFF
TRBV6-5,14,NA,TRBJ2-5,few,TGTGCCAGCACCCTGAGGCCTCCCCCGTTTCACCAGTACTTC,CASTLRPPPFHQYF
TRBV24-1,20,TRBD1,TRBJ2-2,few,TGTGCCACCAGTGATTTGCTTGGTGGGTCTTGGACAGGGAACACCGGGGAGCTGTTTTTT,CATSDLLGGSWTGNTGELFF